This record looks at one T cell receptor (beta chain) sequence and its context. Antigen: not known. TCRdb keeps only in-frame clones here, not all; method: immunoSEQ multiplex PCR. This sample yields some 280,000 clones, of which 85% to 95% are seen a single time; about 0.5% belongs to the top ten. The data were taken from a study of T cell responses to AZD1222 COVID-19 vaccine. Study results and limitations: Targeting of unmutated variant regions was reportedly seen in nearly half of spike-specific TCRs. A mostly white British donor set with more females was recruited, and clonal diversity was possibly underestimated.

It was second doses at about 4 or about 12 weeks that were pooled. The CDR3 has 14 amino acids. The germline V gene encodes CDR1 SGHTA and CDR2 FQGNSA. V was trimmed by 1 base and J by 4 bases, leaving 10 bases between them. Sequenced here: peripheral blood, sampled 28 days after the second AZD1222 dose. J is TRBJ1-2 and V is TRBV7-2, with a weak D call TRBD1 (6 bases). The sequence came from an adult who received the AZD1222 COVID-19 vaccine. CDR3 amino acids: CASSLDRVGYGYTF. The CDR3 nucleotides read TGTGCCAGCAGCTTAGACAGGGTTGGCTATGGCTACACCTTC. Full variable domain (outside the CDR3, taken from reference TRBV7-2 and TRBJ1-2): GAGVSQSPSNKVTEKGKDVELRCDPISGHTALYWYRQSLGQGLEFLIYFQGNSAPDKSGLPSDRFSAERTGGSVSTLTIQRTQQEDSAVYLCASSLDRVGYGYTFGSGTRLTVV.